Listed below are T cell receptor beta chains from one sample, sequenced in a study of T cell repertoires in cytomegalovirus infection. Antigens of these TCRs are unknown. From the reads, TCRdb called clonotypes with MiXCR, one entry per CDR3 protein. Among about 900,000 distinct CDR3 sequences listed, roughly 30% were seen once. The specimen was cultured CD8+ T cells from PBMCs, collected from culture after CMV antigen stimulation. Receptors were obtained from a human donor in good health (CMV status not recorded). Some clones in this sample may be carry-over from other donors' samples. CDR3s leave out the opening cysteine and the closing phenylalanine or tryptophan. Each record gives: V gene, J gene, CDR3 protein.

v_gene: TRBV6-5; j_gene: TRBJ1-4; CDR3aa: ASSYRGGAGEKLF
v_gene: TRBV27; j_gene: TRBJ1-4; CDR3aa: ASSFGGSVGNEKLF
v_gene: TRBV29-1; j_gene: TRBJ1-3; CDR3aa: SVGGTGYGNTIY
v_gene: TRBV12-3/TRBV12-4; j_gene: TRBJ1-2; CDR3aa: ASSLPGRYYGYT
v_gene: TRBV27; j_gene: TRBJ2-7; CDR3aa: ASSSTPAYEQY
v_gene: TRBV6-5; j_gene: TRBJ1-6; CDR3aa: ASSYRQGYNSPLH
v_gene: TRBV12-3/TRBV12-4; j_gene: TRBJ2-1; CDR3aa: ASRPGHGLRDEQF
v_gene: TRBV7-9; j_gene: TRBJ2-3; CDR3aa: ASSMTGGTQY
v_gene: TRBV20-1; j_gene: TRBJ1-1; CDR3aa: SARDRRNTEAF
v_gene: TRBV4-1; j_gene: TRBJ2-7; CDR3aa: ASSHSATVYEQY
v_gene: TRBV12-3/TRBV12-4; j_gene: TRBJ2-7; CDR3aa: ASSLAMGGSDEQY
v_gene: TRBV5-8; j_gene: TRBJ2-5; CDR3aa: ASSLGTSLVETQY
v_gene: TRBV7-9; j_gene: TRBJ1-1; CDR3aa: ASSLEETGPEAF
v_gene: TRBV7-6; j_gene: TRBJ1-1; CDR3aa: ASSPGTGYPTEAF
v_gene: TRBV27; j_gene: TRBJ1-2; CDR3aa: ASSLSKGAFGYT
v_gene: TRBV12-3/TRBV12-4; j_gene: TRBJ2-4; CDR3aa: ASSGGQTKNIQY
v_gene: TRBV7-9; j_gene: TRBJ1-1; CDR3aa: ASSLEPQNTEAF
v_gene: TRBV10-3; j_gene: TRBJ2-3; CDR3aa: AIAPLVGGETDTQY
v_gene: TRBV5-5; j_gene: TRBJ1-2; CDR3aa: ASSWSPQGGYGYT
v_gene: TRBV7-8; j_gene: TRBJ1-2; CDR3aa: ASQGGVSYGYT
v_gene: TRBV4-1; j_gene: TRBJ2-7; CDR3aa: ASSQGIPLDREGAYEQY
v_gene: TRBV15; j_gene: TRBJ1-5; CDR3aa: ATSRVGDFQPQH
v_gene: TRBV5-5; j_gene: TRBJ1-2; CDR3aa: ASSLWTGTNGYT
v_gene: TRBV27; j_gene: TRBJ2-2; CDR3aa: ASSLLVTWTTGELF
v_gene: TRBV2; j_gene: TRBJ1-1; CDR3aa: ASSAKGEYTEAF
v_gene: TRBV7-6; j_gene: TRBJ1-1; CDR3aa: ASSSVPNTEAF
v_gene: TRBV20-1; j_gene: TRBJ1-2; CDR3aa: SATGTGSLSNYGYT
v_gene: TRBV7-2; j_gene: TRBJ1-3; CDR3aa: ASSWTVASGNTIY
v_gene: TRBV12-3/TRBV12-4; j_gene: TRBJ1-1; CDR3aa: ASLLGRTNTEAF
v_gene: TRBV6-1; j_gene: TRBJ2-5; CDR3aa: ASNTGTTEETQY
v_gene: TRBV7-9; j_gene: TRBJ2-5; CDR3aa: ASSTLLGEDETQY
v_gene: TRBV12-3/TRBV12-4; j_gene: TRBJ1-1; CDR3aa: ASNTGGRQVEAF
v_gene: TRBV6-6; j_gene: TRBJ2-2; CDR3aa: ASSYLKRGGDTGELF
v_gene: TRBV25-1; j_gene: TRBJ2-5; CDR3aa: ASSGRQGLETQY
v_gene: TRBV6-2/TRBV6-3; j_gene: TRBJ1-1; CDR3aa: ASTNWGLSEAF
v_gene: TRBV4-1; j_gene: TRBJ1-1; CDR3aa: ASTNVGGSNTEAF
v_gene: TRBV2; j_gene: TRBJ1-1; CDR3aa: ASSDRGEGTEAF